This T cell receptor (beta chain) was recorded in a study of neurological immune-mediated disorders. Whole-study findings and limits: The absence of any CDR3 amino acid sequence shared by expanded clones across subjects suggests that repertoires were private in all groups.

Each CDR3 protein gets one entry after TCRdb re-called the 5' RACE reads with MiXCR. This table holds roughly 100,000 distinct CDR3 sequences, about a tenth found once. This clonotype has more than one count but fewer than ten. Its antigen is as yet unknown. The time point here: longitudinal time-point 3. The CDR3 is 15 residues long. V lost 1 base to trimming and J lost 5 bases; unmatched junction nucleotides: 8. Germline CDR1 and CDR2: SGHRS and YFSETQ. The sequence was obtained from a female donor with HTLV-1-associated myelopathy (HAM/TSP). Sequences were obtained from PBMCs. This chain connects TRBV5-1 to TRBJ2-5, with TRBD2 matching over 7 bases. The CDR3 DNA sequence: TGCGCCAGCAGCTTGTCGCGAGGGAGGGAGGAGACCCAGTACTTC. Residues: CASSLSRGREETQYF.